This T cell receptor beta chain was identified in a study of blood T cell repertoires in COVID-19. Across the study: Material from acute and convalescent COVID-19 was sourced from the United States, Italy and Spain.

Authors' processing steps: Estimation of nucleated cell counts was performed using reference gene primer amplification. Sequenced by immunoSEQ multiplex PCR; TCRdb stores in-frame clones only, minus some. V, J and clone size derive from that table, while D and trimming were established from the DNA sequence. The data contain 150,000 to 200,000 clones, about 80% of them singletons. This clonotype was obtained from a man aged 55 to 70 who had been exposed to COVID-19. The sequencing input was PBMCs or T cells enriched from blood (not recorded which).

The DNA of the CDR3 is TGTGCCAGCAGCCCATCCGGACAGGGAAACTACGAGCAGTACTTC. As protein: CASSPSGQGNYEQYF. J is TRBJ2-7 and V is TRBV3-1 (or the pseudogene TRBV3-2), with 8 positions matching TRBD1. V lost 4 bases, J lost 3 bases, and 8 bases stayed unmatched. There are 15 residues in the CDR3. Germline CDR1 is LGHDT and CDR2 is YNNKEL (reference sequence).